This T cell receptor (beta chain) was identified during a study of beta chain features in type 1 diabetes. Study conclusions and caveats: Researchers report that Type 1 diabetes patients had moderately but significantly shorter TCRB CDR3s across all four CD4+ subsets.

This CDR3 contains 14 residues. Germline V gives CDR1 MGHRA, CDR2 YSYEKL. V lost 1 base and J lost 5; bases outside the gene matches: 0. This clone was found a few times. What it binds is not known. Other DNA sequences of this sample code for an identical CDR3. Blood was drawn once from each donor into heparinised tubes. The draws averaged approximately 120 mL. Investigators reverse transcribed all isolated RNA, so they sequenced expressed TCRB transcripts. Data came from immunoSEQ multiplex PCR; TCRdb stores just in-frame clones and leaves some out. The profile shows about 240,000 clones, approximately 15% of them singletons.

The chain employs TRBV4-1 and TRBJ1-5; 9 positions match TRBD1. Source material: naive CD4+ T cells from blood. This sequence originates from a man aged 25-45 years with type 1 diabetes. This CDR3 is CASSQGQGDQPQHF. Here the CDR3 DNA reads TGCGCCAGCAGCCAAGGACAGGGGGATCAGCCCCAGCATTTT.